This T cell receptor beta chain was profiled in a study of cytomegalovirus exposure and HLA in healthy donors. Study results and limitations: In vitro assays verified that three CMV-associated chains recognized CMV antigens specifically.

Comment on this clone: Its antigen is unidentified.

The CDR3 contains 15 residues. V lost 0 bases and J lost 6, with 13 bases in between. Germline V gene data show CDR1 as SGDLS and CDR2 as YYNGEE. Assay used: immunoSEQ multiplex PCR; TCRdb lists only in-frame clones, some missing. The data hold under 200,000 clones, with roughly 80% observed a single time. While the first cohort had 700 or so subjects, the donors belonged to the separate validation cohort of roughly 130 subjects. The receptor was isolated from a man between 18 and 29 years old in good health and CMV-seropositive. The J gene is TRBJ2-1, the V gene TRBV9; D is perhaps TRBD2 (7 bases). The sample consisted of PBMCs. The CDR3 loop reads CASSVEGRGINEQFF. CDR3 bases: TGTGCCAGCAGCGTAGAGGGGAGGGGGATCAATGAGCAGTTCTTC.